The clone carrying this TCR beta chain was seen a few times. Its antigen is unidentified. 5'RACE with constant-segment primers built TCRalpha and TCRbeta cDNA libraries with UMIs. TCRdb ran MiXCR on the 5' RACE reads and lists one entry per CDR3 protein. The sample has about 560,000 distinct CDR3 sequences; 15% to 20% are singletons. This entry is derived from a study of T-cell memory formation after mild COVID-19. Study information: Clustering of TCRs was largely donor specific.

Germline V gives CDR1 SEHNR, CDR2 FQNEAQ (reference sequence). The V end lost 4 bases, the J end lost 5 bases, and 7 bases lay between the germline ends. The CDR3 extends over 12 amino acids. Notes on the study in general: CD4/CD8 balance characterized clones contracting day 15 to 85, and CD4+ skew characterized later expanders.

This chain joins TRBV7-9 and TRBJ2-3; D gene uncertain. Sequenced input: PBMCs or a T cell subset sorted from them (not recorded which). This receptor was identified in an adult woman who had mild COVID-19 (a few samples of this study predate the infection). Cell type and time point are not known. The CDR3 DNA is TGTGCCAGCAGCTCAGAAGTAGATACGCAGTATTTT. Translating gives CASSSEVDTQYF.